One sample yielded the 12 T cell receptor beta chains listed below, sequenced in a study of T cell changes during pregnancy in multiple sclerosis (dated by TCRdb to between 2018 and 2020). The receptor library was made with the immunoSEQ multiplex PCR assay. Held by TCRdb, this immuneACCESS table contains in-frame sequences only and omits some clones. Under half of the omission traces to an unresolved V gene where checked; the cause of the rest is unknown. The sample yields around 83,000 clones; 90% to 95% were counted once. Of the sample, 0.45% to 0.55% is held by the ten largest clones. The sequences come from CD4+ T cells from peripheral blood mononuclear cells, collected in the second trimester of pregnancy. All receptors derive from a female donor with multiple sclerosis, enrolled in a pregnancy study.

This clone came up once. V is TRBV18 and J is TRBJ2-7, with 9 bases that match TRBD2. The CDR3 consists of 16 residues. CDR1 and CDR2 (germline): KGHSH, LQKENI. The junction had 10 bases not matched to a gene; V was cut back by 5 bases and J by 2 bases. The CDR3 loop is CASSSGASGTPYEQYF. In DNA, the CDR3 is TGTGCCAGCTCAAGCGGGGCTAGCGGGACCCCCTACGAGCAGTACTTC.

CDR3: CASSLMSGGDYGYTF. The CDR3 region has the DNA TGTGCCAGCAGCTTAATGTCCGGGGGTGACTATGGCTACACCTTC. This chain connects TRBV7-2 to TRBJ1-2, with D possibly matching TRBD1 (5 bases). The germline V gene has CDR1 SGHTA and CDR2 FQGNSA. V shed 2 bases and J shed 3 bases, with 13 bases lying between them. This CDR3 contains 15 residues.

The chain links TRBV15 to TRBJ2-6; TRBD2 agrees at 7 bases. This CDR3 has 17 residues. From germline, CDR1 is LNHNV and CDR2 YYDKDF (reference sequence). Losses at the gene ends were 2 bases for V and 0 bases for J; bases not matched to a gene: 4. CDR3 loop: CATSRMWDYSGANVLTF. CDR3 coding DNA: TGTGCCACCAGCAGAATGTGGGACTACTCTGGGGCCAACGTCCTGACTTTC. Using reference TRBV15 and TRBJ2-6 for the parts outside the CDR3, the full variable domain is DAMVIQNPRYQVTQFGKPVTLSCSQTLNHNVMYWYQQKSSQAPKLLFHYYDKDFNNEADTPDNFQSRRPNTSFCFLDIRSPGLGDTAMYLCATSRMWDYSGANVLTFGAGSRLTVL.

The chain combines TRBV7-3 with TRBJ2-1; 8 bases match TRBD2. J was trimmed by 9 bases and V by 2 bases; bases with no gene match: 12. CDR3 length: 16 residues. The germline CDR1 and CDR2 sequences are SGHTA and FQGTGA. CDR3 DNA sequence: TGTGCCAGCAGCTTAGGGCTAGCGGGCAAAGGAGGTGAGCAGTTCTTC. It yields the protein CASSLGLAGKGGEQFF.

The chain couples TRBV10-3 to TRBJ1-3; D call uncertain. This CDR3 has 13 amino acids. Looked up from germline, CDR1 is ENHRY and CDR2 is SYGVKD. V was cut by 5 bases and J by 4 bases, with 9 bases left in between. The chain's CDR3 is CAISLGSGNTIYF. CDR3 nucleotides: TGTGCCATCAGTCTAGGATCCGGAAACACCATATATTTT.

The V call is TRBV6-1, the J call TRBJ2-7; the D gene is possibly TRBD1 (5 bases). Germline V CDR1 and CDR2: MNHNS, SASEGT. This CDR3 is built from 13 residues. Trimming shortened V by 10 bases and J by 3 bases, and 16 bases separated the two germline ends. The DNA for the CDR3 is TGTGCCACCTCAGGGAACGTGTACTACGAGCAGTACTTC. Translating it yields CATSGNVYYEQYF.

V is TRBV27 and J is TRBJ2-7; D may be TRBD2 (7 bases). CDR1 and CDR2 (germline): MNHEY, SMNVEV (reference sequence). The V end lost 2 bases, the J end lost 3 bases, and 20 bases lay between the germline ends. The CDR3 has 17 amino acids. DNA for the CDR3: TGTGCCAGCAGTTTAGGGAGGCGGGGGCTATCTTTCTACGAGCAGTACTTC. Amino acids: CASSLGRRGLSFYEQYF.

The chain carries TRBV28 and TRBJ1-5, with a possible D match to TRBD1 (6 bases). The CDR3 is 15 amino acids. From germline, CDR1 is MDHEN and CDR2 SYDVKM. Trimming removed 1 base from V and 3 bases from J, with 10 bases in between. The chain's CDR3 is CASSLLYRANQPQHF. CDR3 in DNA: TGTGCCAGCAGTTTATTGTACAGGGCCAATCAGCCCCAGCATTTT.

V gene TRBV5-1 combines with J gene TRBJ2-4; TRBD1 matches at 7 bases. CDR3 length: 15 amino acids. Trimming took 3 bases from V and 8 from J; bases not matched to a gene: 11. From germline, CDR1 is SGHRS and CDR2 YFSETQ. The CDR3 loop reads CASSSEGFQGDIQYF. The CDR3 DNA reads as TGCGCCAGCAGCTCCGAGGGTTTTCAGGGGGACATTCAGTACTTC.

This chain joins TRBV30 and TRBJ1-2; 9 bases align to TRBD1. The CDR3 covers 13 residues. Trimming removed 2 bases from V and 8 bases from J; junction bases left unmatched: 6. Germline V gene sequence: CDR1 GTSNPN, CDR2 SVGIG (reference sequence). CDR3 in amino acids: CAWSKDRGTGYTF. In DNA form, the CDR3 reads TGTGCCTGGAGTAAGGACAGGGGCACCGGCTACACCTTC.

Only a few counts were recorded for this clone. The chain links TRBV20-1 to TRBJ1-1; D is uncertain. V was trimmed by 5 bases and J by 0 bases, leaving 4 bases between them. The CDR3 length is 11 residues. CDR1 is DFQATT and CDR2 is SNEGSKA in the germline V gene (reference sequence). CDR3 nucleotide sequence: TGCAGTGCTTACATGAACACTGAAGCTTTCTTT. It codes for CSAYMNTEAFF.

DNA of the CDR3: TGTGCCAGCTCACCATTCGATCTGGGACTAAGCTACGAGCAGTACTTC. This codes for CASSPFDLGLSYEQYF. The chain recombines TRBV18 with TRBJ2-7, with TRBD2 identical over 7 bases. This CDR3 is built from 16 residues. Germline V gene data show CDR1 as KGHSH and CDR2 as LQKENI. Trimming removed 2 bases from V and 3 bases from J; junction bases left unmatched: 10.